This T cell receptor (beta chain) was profiled in a study of T cell responses to AZD1222 COVID-19 vaccine. Profiled with immunoSEQ multiplex PCR; TCRdb holds only in-frame clones, not every one. The table records roughly 120,000 clones, around nine tenths of them present only once. This CDR3 is 14 amino acids long. Trimming took off 0 bases at V and 1 base at J, with 4 bases between the two ends. Germline V lookup: CDR1 SNHLY, CDR2 FYNNEI. V usage is TRBV2 and J usage is TRBJ1-5; D is undetermined. The receptor was derived from an adult in good health. Sequenced material: peripheral blood, taken on day 0 of AZD1222 vaccination. CDR3 loop: CASSEAGSNQPQHF. Written as DNA, the CDR3 is TGTGCCAGCAGTGAAGCGGGGAGCAATCAGCCCCAGCATTTT.